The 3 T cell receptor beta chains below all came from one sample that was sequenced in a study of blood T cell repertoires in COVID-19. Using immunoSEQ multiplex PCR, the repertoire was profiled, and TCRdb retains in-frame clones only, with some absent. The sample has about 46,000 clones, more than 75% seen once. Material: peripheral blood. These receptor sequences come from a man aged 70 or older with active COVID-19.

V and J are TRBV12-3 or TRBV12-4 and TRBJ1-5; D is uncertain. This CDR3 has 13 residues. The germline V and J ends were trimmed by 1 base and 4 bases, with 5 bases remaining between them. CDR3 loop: CASSLGLNQPQHF. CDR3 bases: TGTGCCAGCAGTTTAGGCCTAAATCAGCCCCAGCATTTT.

The DNA for the CDR3 is TGTGCCAGCAGCCGGGGCGGGAGCTACAATGAGCAGTTCTTC. Translation gives CASSRGGSYNEQFF. V and J are TRBV4-2 and TRBJ2-1; 7 bases map to TRBD2. V shed 4 bases, J shed 3 bases, and the junction held 3 bases outside the gene matches. Germline V lookup: CDR1 LGHNA, CDR2 YNFKEQ. The CDR3 is 14 residues long.

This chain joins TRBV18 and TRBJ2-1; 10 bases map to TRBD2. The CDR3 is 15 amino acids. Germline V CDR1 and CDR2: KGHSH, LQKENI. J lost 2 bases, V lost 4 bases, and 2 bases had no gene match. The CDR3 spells CASSHSGGPYNEQFF. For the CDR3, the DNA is TGTGCCAGCTCACATAGCGGGGGGCCCTACAATGAGCAGTTCTTC.